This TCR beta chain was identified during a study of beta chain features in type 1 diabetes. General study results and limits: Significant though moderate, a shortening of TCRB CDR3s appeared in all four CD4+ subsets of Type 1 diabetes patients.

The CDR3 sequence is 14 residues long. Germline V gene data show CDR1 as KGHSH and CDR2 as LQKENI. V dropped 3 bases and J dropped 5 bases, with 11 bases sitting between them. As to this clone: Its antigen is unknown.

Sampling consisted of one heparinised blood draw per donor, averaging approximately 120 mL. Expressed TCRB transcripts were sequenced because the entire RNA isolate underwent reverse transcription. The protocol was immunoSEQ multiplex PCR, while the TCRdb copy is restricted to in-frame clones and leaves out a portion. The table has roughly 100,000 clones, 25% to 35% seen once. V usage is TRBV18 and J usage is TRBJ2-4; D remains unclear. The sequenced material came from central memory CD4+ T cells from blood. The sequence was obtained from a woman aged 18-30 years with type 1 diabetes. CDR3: CASSPFSLQNIQYF. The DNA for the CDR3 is TGTGCCAGCTCACCGTTTTCCCTCCAAAACATTCAGTACTTC. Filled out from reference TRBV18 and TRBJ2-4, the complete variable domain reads NAGVMQNPRHLVRRRGQEARLRCSPMKGHSHVYWYRQLPEEGLKFMVYLQKENIIDESGMPKERFSAEFPKEGPSILRIQQVVRGDSAAYFCASSPFSLQNIQYFGAGTRLSVL.